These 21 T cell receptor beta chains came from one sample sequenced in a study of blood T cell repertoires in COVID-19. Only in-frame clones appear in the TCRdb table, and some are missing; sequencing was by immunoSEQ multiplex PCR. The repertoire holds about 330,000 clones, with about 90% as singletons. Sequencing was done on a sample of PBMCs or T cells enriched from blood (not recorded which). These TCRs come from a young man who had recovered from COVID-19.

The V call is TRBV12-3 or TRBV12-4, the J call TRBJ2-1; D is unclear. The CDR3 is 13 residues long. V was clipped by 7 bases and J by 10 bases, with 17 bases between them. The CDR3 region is CASNTDQEAEQFF. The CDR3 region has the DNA TGTGCCAGCAACACGGATCAAGAGGCAGAGCAGTTCTTC.

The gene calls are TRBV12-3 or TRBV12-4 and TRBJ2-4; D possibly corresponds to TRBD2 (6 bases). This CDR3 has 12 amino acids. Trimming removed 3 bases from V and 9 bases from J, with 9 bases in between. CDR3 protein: CASSLEGPIQYF. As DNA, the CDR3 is TGTGCCAGCAGTTTGGAGGGTCCCATTCAGTACTTC.

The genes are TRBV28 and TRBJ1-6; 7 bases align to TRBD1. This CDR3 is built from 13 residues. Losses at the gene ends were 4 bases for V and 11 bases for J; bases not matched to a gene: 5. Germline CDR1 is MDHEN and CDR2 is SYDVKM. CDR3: CASSYTGAAPLHF. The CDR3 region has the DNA TGTGCCAGCAGTTATACAGGGGCGGCACCCCTCCACTTT.

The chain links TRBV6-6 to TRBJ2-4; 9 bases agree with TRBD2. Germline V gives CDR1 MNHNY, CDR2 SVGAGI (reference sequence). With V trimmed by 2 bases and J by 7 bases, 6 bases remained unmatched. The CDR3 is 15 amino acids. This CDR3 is CASSYGGGAANIQYF. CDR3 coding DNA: TGTGCCAGCAGTTACGGCGGGGGGGCAGCCAACATTCAGTACTTC.

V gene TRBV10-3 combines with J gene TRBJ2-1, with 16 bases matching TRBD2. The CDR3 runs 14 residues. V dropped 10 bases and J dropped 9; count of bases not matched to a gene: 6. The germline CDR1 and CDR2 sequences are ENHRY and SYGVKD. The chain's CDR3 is CATGTSGGAGEQFF. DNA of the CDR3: TGTGCCACCGGGACTAGCGGGGGGGCTGGTGAGCAGTTCTTC.

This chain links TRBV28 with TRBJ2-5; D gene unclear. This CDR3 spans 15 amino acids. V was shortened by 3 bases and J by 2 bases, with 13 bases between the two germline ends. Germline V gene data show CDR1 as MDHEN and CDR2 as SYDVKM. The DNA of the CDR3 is TGTGCCAGCAGTTTGTTTCGGCTAGAACAAGAGACCCAGTACTTC. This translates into CASSLFRLEQETQYF.

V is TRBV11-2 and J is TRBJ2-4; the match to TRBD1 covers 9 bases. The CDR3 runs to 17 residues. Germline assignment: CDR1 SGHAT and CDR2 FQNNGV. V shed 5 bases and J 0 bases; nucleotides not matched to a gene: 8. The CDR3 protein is CASSRTGVGVAKNIQYF. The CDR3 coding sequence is TGTGCCAGCAGCCGGACAGGGGTGGGGGTAGCCAAAAACATTCAGTACTTC. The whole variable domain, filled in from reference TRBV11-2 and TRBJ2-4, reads EAGVAQSPRYKIIEKRQSVAFWCNPISGHATLYWYQQILGQGPKLLIQFQNNGVVDDSQLPKDRFSAERLKGVDSTLKIQPAKLEDSAVYLCASSRTGVGVAKNIQYFGAGTRLSVL.

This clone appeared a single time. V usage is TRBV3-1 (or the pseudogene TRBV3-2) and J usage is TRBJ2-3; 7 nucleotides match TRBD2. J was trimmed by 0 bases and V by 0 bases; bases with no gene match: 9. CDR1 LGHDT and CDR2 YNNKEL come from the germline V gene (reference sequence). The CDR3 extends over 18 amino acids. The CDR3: CASSQDQGAGTSTDTQYF. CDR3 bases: TGTGCCAGCAGCCAAGATCAAGGAGCGGGAACTAGCACAGATACGCAGTATTTT.

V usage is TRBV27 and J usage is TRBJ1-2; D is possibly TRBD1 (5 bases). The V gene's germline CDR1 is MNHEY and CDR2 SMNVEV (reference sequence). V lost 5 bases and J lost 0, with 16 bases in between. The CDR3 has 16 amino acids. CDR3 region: CASSTRSGGANYGYTF. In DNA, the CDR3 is TGTGCCAGCAGTACCCGGTCGGGGGGAGCTAACTATGGCTACACCTTC.

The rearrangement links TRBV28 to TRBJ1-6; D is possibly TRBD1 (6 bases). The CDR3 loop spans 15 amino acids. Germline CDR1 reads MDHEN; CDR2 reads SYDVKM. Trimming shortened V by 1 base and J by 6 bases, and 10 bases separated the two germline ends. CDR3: CASSLSGAANSPLHF. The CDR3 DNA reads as TGTGCCAGCAGTTTATCAGGGGCGGCTAATTCACCCCTCCACTTT.

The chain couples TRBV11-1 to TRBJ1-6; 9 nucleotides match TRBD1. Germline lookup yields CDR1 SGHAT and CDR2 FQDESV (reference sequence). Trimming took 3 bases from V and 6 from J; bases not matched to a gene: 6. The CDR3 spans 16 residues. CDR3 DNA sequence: TGTGCCAGCAGCTTGGACAGGGGAGGAGGTAATTCACCCCTCCACTTT. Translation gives CASSLDRGGGNSPLHF. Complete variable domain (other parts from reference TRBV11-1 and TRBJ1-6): EAEVAQSPRYKITEKSQAVAFWCDPISGHATLYWYRQILGQGPELLVQFQDESVVDDSQLPKDRFSAERLKGVDSTLKIQPAELGDSAMYLCASSLDRGGGNSPLHFGNGTRLTVT.

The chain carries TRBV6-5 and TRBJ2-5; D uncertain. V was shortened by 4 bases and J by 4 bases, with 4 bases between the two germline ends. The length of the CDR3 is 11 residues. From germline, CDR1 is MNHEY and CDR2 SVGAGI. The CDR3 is CASSSPETQYF. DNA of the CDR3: TGTGCCAGCAGTTCTCCAGAGACCCAGTACTTC.

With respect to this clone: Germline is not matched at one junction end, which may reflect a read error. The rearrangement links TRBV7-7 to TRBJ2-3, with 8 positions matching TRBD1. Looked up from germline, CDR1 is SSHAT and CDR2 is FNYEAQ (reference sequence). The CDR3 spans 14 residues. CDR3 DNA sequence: TGTGCCAGCAGCTTAGAATACGGGACAGGTACGCAGTATTTT. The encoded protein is CASSLEYGTGTQYF.

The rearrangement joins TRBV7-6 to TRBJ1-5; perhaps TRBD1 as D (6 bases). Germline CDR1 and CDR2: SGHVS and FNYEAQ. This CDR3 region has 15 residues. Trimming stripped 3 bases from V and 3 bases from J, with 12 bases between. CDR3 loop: CASSLTQGHNQPQHF. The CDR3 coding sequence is TGTGCCAGCAGCTTGACACAGGGACACAATCAGCCCCAGCATTTT.

For the CDR3, the DNA is TGTGCCAGCAGTGAGGGGTCGGCGGGAGGTACGCAGTATTTT. Translating gives CASSEGSAGGTQYF. V and J are TRBV6-1 and TRBJ2-3; 8 bases agree with TRBD2. CDR3 length: 14 amino acids. The junction had 7 bases not matched to a gene; V was cut back by 3 bases and J by 8 bases. From germline, CDR1 is MNHNS and CDR2 SASEGT.

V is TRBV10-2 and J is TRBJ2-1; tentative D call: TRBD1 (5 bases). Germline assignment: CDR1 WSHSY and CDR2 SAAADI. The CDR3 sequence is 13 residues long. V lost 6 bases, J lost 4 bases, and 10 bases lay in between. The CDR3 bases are TGCGCCAGCAGACAGACAGATTACAATGAGCAGTTCTTC. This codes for CASRQTDYNEQFF.

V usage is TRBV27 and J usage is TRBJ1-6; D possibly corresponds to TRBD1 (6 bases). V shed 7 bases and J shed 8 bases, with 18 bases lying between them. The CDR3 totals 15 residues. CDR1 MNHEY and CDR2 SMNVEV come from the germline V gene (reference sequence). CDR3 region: CASTSRGTSYSPLHF. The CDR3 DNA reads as TGTGCCAGCACCTCTAGGGGGACAAGCTATTCACCCCTCCACTTT.

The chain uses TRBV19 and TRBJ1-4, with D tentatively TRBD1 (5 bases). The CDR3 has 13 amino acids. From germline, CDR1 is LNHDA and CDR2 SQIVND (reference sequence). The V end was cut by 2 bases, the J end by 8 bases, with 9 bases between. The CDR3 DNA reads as TGTGCCAGTAGTATACCCAGGGAAGAAAAACTGTTTTTT. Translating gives CASSIPREEKLFF.

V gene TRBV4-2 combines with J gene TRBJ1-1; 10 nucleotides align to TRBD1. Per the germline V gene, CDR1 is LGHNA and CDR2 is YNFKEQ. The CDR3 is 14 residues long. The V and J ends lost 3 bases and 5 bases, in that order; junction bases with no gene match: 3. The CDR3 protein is CASSHDRGRTEAFF. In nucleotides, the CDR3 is TGTGCCAGCAGCCATGACAGGGGGCGGACTGAAGCTTTCTTT.

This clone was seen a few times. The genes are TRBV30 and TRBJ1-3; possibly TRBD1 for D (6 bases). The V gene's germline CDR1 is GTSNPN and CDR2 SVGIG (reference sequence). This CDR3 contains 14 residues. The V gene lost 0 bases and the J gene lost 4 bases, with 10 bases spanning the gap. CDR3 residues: CAWSVAGVGNTIYF. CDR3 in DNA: TGTGCCTGGAGTGTAGCAGGGGTCGGAAACACCATATATTTT.

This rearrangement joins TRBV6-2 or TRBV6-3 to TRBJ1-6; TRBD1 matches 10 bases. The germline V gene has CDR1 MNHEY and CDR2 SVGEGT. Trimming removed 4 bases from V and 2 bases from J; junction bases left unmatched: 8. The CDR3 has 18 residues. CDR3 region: CASSFGQGEFAYNSPLHF. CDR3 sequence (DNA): TGTGCCAGCAGTTTTGGACAGGGGGAGTTTGCCTATAATTCACCCCTCCACTTT.